The rows below give T cell receptor beta chains drawn from one sample of a study of T cell responses to AZD1222 COVID-19 vaccine. Generated by immunoSEQ multiplex PCR, the TCRdb table keeps only in-frame clones and is missing some. The data show more than 95,000 clones, roughly 88% seen once. The specimen comprised peripheral blood, sampled on day 0 of AZD1222 vaccination. These receptors came from an adult in good health. The conserved cysteine and the conserved F or W are not part of the CDR3 here. The order of the fields is J gene, V gene, CDR3 protein.

>TRBJ1-3|TRBV5-8
ASSGGASGNTIY
>TRBJ1-3|TRBV19
ASIPGRGRAGNTIY
>TRBJ2-3|TRBV18
ASSLLGASTDTQY
>TRBJ2-3|TRBV6-5
ASGSGRDTQY
>TRBJ1-3|TRBV11-3
ASTPIGGAGGNTIY
>TRBJ2-5|TRBV5-4
ASSRTSGPQETQY
>TRBJ1-5|TRBV7-9
ASSSTGSGNQPQH
>TRBJ2-3|TRBV5-1
ASSIASGSTDTQY
>TRBJ2-1|TRBV6-2/TRBV6-3
ASSYLTPDSYNEQF
>TRBJ1-2|TRBV6-6
ASSRSSGTFNYGYT
>TRBJ2-2|TRBV6-4
ASSASLAGVSGELF
>TRBJ2-2|TRBV5-4
ASSLSQGNTGELF
>TRBJ1-1|TRBV6-5
ASSYSAGNTEAF
>TRBJ1-1|TRBV28
AVWENTEAF
>TRBJ1-3|TRBV3-1/TRBV3-2
ASSQVAFGNTIY
>TRBJ1-2|TRBV7-3
ASSRTPDRAYGYT
>TRBJ2-1|TRBV5-1
ASSLGYTSTPNEQF
>TRBJ1-5|TRBV11-2
ASSLDPGPNQPQH
>TRBJ2-5|TRBV7-8
ASSLEFHGWETQY